This TCR beta chain was found in a study of siplizumab effects on memory and regulatory T cells (dated by TCRdb to about 2019). Study-level background: The study looked at the effect of siplizumab, an anti-CD2 antibody, on alloreactive T-cell subsets in allogeneic mixed lymphocyte reactions made from human PBMCs. Overall study results and their limits: Because sequences at frequencies below about 10^-5 were poorly captured, only a minor fraction of alloreactive clones could be mapped back to unstimulated subsets. Whether proliferating Tregs from siplizumab cultures actually had suppressive function was not functionally confirmed. Siplizumab significantly reduced the cumulative frequency of alloreactive sequences traceable to unstimulated CD4+ memory T cells. Among mappable alloreactive CD4+ clones, an average Treg-derived fraction of roughly 71% was observed with siplizumab, compared with approximately 25% in control reactions. Unstimulated naive T cells appeared to be more diverse than memory T cells, and naive cells seemed to make a substantial contribution to the alloresponse. About 75-95% of proliferating CD4+ or CD8+ clones could not be given a naive or memory phenotype.

In regard to this clone: It lacks a known antigen. Within one base of it there is no much larger clone, and no base qualities were kept.

TCRbeta CDR3 sequencing was performed on sorted unstimulated T cells and on proliferating T cells recovered from mixed lymphocyte reactions. Fresh whole blood from fewer than 12 HLA-typed healthy donors was used to isolate PBMCs. To map where alloreactive clones came from, unstimulated CD4+ regulatory T cells were FACS-sorted. Trimming costs V 4 bases and J 6 bases, and their ends lie 12 bases apart. The CDR3 measures 13 amino acids from cysteine to phenylalanine. CDR3 DNA is the only sequence kept; it has 39 bases, read in frame from the first base. The germline V gene provides CDR1 KGHSH and CDR2 LQKENI. Libraries came from the immunoSEQ multiplex PCR assay. Around 92,000 TCR templates per sample were assayed by the deep sequencing platform. Genomic DNA extracted from sorted T cells was the material used for TCRbeta CDR3 sequencing. The source study handled its data this way. Clonal analysis of TCRbeta CDR3 data was done in the R programming language. Comparing unstimulated samples against CFSE-low samples taken after the reaction was how alloreactive CD4+ and CD8+ clones were defined. Alloreactive CD4+ clones were assigned to regulatory or non-regulatory origin by matching sequences to sorted unstimulated Treg and non-Treg repertoires. Not all clones reach the TCRdb copy of this immuneACCESS table, which keeps in-frame sequences only. Checked studies attribute under half of the gap to unresolved V genes and leave the rest unexplained. V and J calls and clone size come straight from that table; D and trimming were deduced from the DNA. This sample gives some 100,000 clones in total; around 95% of them show up just once. The ten largest clones represent over 0.55% of the sample.

This sequence uses TRBV18 and TRBJ1-2; perhaps TRBD1 is the D gene, with 5 bases matching. The receptor comes from a human donor in good health. The sequenced material came from Tregs sorted from blood. CDR3 region: CASSLAGTDGYTF. The DNA sequence follows: TGTGCCAGCTCACTAGCGGGGACGGATGGCTACACCTTC.